The sequence of this T cell receptor beta chain was determined in a study of cytomegalovirus exposure and HLA in healthy donors. Looking at the study overall: Samples from HLA-typed donors yielded 65 million to 90 million unique TCRs in an early data release.

With respect to this clone: As yet, its antigen is unknown.

General study points: Analysis performed later showed TCR beta chains linked to HLA being more clonally expanded than equally common others. Because they were indistinguishable, some V segments, including TRBV6-2 and TRBV6-3, were excluded.

Trimming pared 0 bases from V and 4 bases from J, leaving 10 bases between. The length of the CDR3 is 15 residues. Germline values: CDR1 SGHAT, CDR2 FQNNGV. PCR primers comprised 60 Vbeta and 13 Jbeta primers. TCRdb's copy holds only in-frame clones and misses some; the assay was immunoSEQ multiplex PCR. Among roughly 13,000 clones listed, 55% to 75% were seen once. Sequencing was performed on PBMCs. The clonotype originates from a woman between 50 and 59 years old in good health and CMV-seropositive. The genes are TRBV11-2 and TRBJ2-1, with D possibly matching TRBD2 (6 bases). This chain's CDR3 is CASSLEGGPYNEQFF. CDR3 nucleotide sequence: TGTGCCAGCAGCTTAGAAGGAGGGCCGTACAATGAGCAGTTCTTC.